This T cell receptor (beta chain) was captured by sequencing in a study of T cell repertoires in cytomegalovirus infection. Study outcomes and limitations: CMV-specific TCR beta clonotypes restricted by HLA-C dominated the ex vivo response.

Germline V CDR1 and CDR2: DFQATT, SNEGSKA (reference sequence). The CDR3 spans 11 residues. The V end lost 7 bases, the J end lost 2 bases, and 6 bases lay between the germline ends. TCRdb re-called the reads with MiXCR, one entry per CDR3 protein. The table shows more than 400,000 distinct CDR3 sequences, with 26% occurring only once. Of note for this clonotype: The antigen remains undetermined.

The receptor comes from a human donor in good health (CMV status not recorded). Some clones in this sample may be carry-over from other donors' samples. The sample consisted of PBMCs. The chain has TRBV20-1 and TRBJ2-1; D is unclear. As DNA, the CDR3 is TGCAGTGTGATAGCCTACAATGAGCAGTTCTTC. Its protein is CSVIAYNEQFF.